Only one count was recorded for the clone carrying this T cell receptor (beta chain). The V and J ends lost 2 bases and 4 bases respectively, with 12 bases between them. The CDR3 extends over 16 amino acids. In germline, CDR1 is MNHGY, CDR2 SVAAGI. Sequencing used immunoSEQ multiplex PCR; TCRdb keeps in-frame clones, though not all of them. The sample includes under 20,000 clones, 70% to 80% seen only once; the top ten take approximately 10%. The data derive from a study of immune cell composition in non-small cell lung cancer. Normal lung sampling was at least 3 cm from the tumour, as distant as possible. The same sample was also used in a study of CD4 T cells in lung cancer.

This TCR derives from a human donor with non-small cell lung cancer. The chain carries TRBV6-9 and TRBJ1-6; D ambiguous. The sequencing input was non-adjacent lung tissue. Written as DNA, the CDR3 is TGTGCCAGCAGTTATGGCCTAGACGGATATAATTCACCCCTCCACTTT. Protein: CASSYGLDGYNSPLHF.